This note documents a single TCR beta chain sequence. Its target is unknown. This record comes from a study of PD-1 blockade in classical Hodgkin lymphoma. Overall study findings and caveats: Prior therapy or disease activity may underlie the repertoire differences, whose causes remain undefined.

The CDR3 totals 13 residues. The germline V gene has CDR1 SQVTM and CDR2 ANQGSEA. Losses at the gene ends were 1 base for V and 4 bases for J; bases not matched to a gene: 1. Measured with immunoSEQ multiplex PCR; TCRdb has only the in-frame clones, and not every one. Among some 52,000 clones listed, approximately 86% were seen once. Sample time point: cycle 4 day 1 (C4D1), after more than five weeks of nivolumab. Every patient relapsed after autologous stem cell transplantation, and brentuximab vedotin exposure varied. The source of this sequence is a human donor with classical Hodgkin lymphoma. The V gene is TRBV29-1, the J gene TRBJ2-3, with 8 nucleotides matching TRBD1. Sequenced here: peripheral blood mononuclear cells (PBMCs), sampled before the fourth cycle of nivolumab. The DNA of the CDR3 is TGCAGCGTTGAAGGGACAGGGCCAGATACGCAGTATTTT. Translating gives CSVEGTGPDTQYF.